This T cell receptor beta chain came from a study of T cell responses to AZD1222 COVID-19 vaccine. Overall study findings and caveats: Seropositive AZD1222 recipients at baseline numbered only five or six. Among vaccine-associated CD4 TCRs, coverage spanned spike, with dominance at 160-218 and 743-854. Possibly, clonal diversity was underestimated; donors were largely white British and included more females. Increased Spike-specific TCR breadth and depth were observed after two AZD1222 doses.

Measured with immunoSEQ multiplex PCR; TCRdb has only the in-frame clones, and not every one. The data contain tens of thousands of clones, under 95% of them singletons. On this clone: Its antigen is still unknown.

Losses at the gene ends were 2 bases for V and 3 bases for J; bases not matched to a gene: 9. The CDR3 totals 18 residues. Germline loops: CDR1 KGHSH, CDR2 LQKENI. The gene calls are TRBV18 and TRBJ2-6; 8 bases map to TRBD1. Sequencing used peripheral blood, obtained on day 0 of MenACWY control vaccination. This receptor was taken from an adult in good health. The CDR3 here is CASSPTTGAHGGANVLTF. The CDR3 DNA reads TGTGCCAGCTCACCAACGACAGGGGCTCATGGTGGGGCCAACGTCCTGACTTTC.